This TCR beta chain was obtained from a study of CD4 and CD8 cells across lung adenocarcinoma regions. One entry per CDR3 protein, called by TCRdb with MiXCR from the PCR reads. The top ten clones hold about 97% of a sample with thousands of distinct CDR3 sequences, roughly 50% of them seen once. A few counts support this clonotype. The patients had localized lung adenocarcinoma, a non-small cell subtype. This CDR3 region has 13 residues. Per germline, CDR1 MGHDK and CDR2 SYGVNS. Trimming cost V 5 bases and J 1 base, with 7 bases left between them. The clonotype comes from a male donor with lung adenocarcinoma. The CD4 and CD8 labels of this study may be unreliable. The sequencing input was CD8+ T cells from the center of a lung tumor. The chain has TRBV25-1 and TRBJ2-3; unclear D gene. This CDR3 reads CASSKTGTDTQYF. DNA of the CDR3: TGTGCCAGCAGTAAAACAGGCACAGATACGCAGTATTTT.